One sample yielded the 31 T cell receptor beta chains listed below, sequenced in a study of shared clonotypes between healthy human individuals (dated by TCRdb to about 2020). Libraries came from the immunoSEQ multiplex PCR assay. The table comes from immuneACCESS by way of TCRdb, which keeps in-frame sequences with V and J called. Part of the clones is missing from these tables; in studies checked, under half for an unresolved V gene and the rest for unknown reasons. The sample table lists around 1.5 million clones, nearly 99% of them with a count of one. Around 0.45% of the sample belongs to the ten largest clones. What was sequenced was naive CD4+ T cells sorted from blood. The cell subset or site label corresponds to: CD45RA+ positively selected. These receptors were obtained from a man aged 30 to 39 in good health.

V usage is TRBV10-2 and J usage is TRBJ1-2; D perhaps matches TRBD1 (6 bases). Trimming shortened V by 6 bases and J by 5 bases, and 10 bases separated the two germline ends. Germline V gene lookup returns CDR1 WSHSY and CDR2 SAAADI. CDR3 length equals 12 residues. The CDR3 sequence: CASRGDTYGYTF. In DNA form, the CDR3 reads TGCGCCAGCAGAGGGGACACATATGGCTACACCTTC.

This chain connects TRBV5-1 to TRBJ2-3; 9 nucleotides line up with TRBD1. This CDR3 has 15 residues. Germline loops: CDR1 SGHRS, CDR2 YFSETQ. Trimming at V came to 0 bases and at J to 5 bases, leaving 4 bases not matched to a gene. CDR3 sequence (DNA): TGCGCCAGCAGCTTGGGTGGGACAGGGATAGATACGCAGTATTTT. The encoded protein is CASSLGGTGIDTQYF.

The chain couples TRBV4-3 to TRBJ2-7; D might be TRBD1 (6 bases). The V end was cut by 9 bases, the J end by 6 bases, with 21 bases between. The CDR3 has 14 residues. Germline CDR1 reads LGHNA; CDR2 reads YSLEER. The CDR3 sequence is CARRVMVQGSEQYF. CDR3 bases: TGCGCCAGACGGGTAATGGTACAGGGTTCCGAGCAGTACTTC.

The V gene is TRBV5-1, the J gene TRBJ2-2, with D unclear. The CDR3 sequence is 14 residues long. V was shortened by 4 bases and J by 2 bases, with 9 bases between the two germline ends. The germline V gene has CDR1 SGHRS and CDR2 YFSETQ. CDR3 sequence reads: CASSPSRNTGELFF. Here the CDR3 DNA reads TGCGCCAGCAGCCCCTCAAGAAACACCGGGGAGCTGTTTTTT. The full variable domain, completed using reference TRBV5-1 and TRBJ2-2, is KAGVTQTPRYLIKTRGQQVTLSCSPISGHRSVSWYQQTPGQGLQFLFEYFSETQRNKGNFPGRFSGRQFSNSRSEMNVSTLELGDSALYLCASSPSRNTGELFFGEGSRLTVL.

The CDR3 protein is CATSRSNTGELFF. The CDR3 DNA is TGTGCCACCAGCAGATCCAACACCGGGGAGCTGTTTTTT. The chain couples TRBV15 to TRBJ2-2; D not resolved. The CDR3 is 13 amino acids. Trimming stripped 2 bases from V and 2 bases from J, with 3 bases between. Germline loops: CDR1 LNHNV, CDR2 YYDKDF (reference sequence).

The chain is built from TRBV5-1 and TRBJ2-1; D is unresolved. This CDR3 is 11 amino acids long. The V end lost 4 bases, the J end lost 8 bases, and 7 bases lay between the germline ends. Germline V gene sequence: CDR1 SGHRS, CDR2 YFSETQ. The CDR3 protein is CASSAEHEQFF. The CDR3 nucleotides are TGCGCCAGCAGCGCTGAGCATGAGCAGTTCTTC. Full variable domain (outside the CDR3, taken from reference TRBV5-1 and TRBJ2-1): KAGVTQTPRYLIKTRGQQVTLSCSPISGHRSVSWYQQTPGQGLQFLFEYFSETQRNKGNFPGRFSGRQFSNSRSEMNVSTLELGDSALYLCASSAEHEQFFGPGTRLTVL.

The chain combines TRBV7-6 with TRBJ2-1; 11 bases match TRBD2. V was pared by 2 bases and J by 2 bases, with 8 bases of the junction left unmatched. The germline gives CDR1 SGHVS, CDR2 FNYEAQ. CDR3 size: 18 residues. This CDR3 is CASSLFPGTSGPYNEQFF. In DNA, the CDR3 is TGTGCCAGCAGCTTATTTCCCGGGACTAGCGGTCCCTACAATGAGCAGTTCTTC. Supplemented by reference TRBV7-6 and TRBJ2-1, the full variable domain reads GAGVSQSPRYKVTKRGQDVALRCDPISGHVSLYWYRQALGQGPEFLTYFNYEAQQDKSGLPNDRFSAERPEGSISTLTIQRTEQRDSAMYRCASSLFPGTSGPYNEQFFGPGTRLTVL.

The chain carries TRBV9 and TRBJ2-6; D may be TRBD2 (5 bases). The CDR3 spans 17 residues. Germline V gene sequence: CDR1 SGDLS, CDR2 YYNGEE. The V end lost 3 bases, the J end lost 0 bases, and 13 bases lay between the germline ends. CDR3 in amino acids: CASSAGVGYSGANVLTF. The CDR3 DNA follows: TGTGCCAGCAGCGCCGGGGTAGGTTACTCTGGGGCCAACGTCCTGACTTTC.

The V and J genes are TRBV30 and TRBJ2-7; a possible D gene is TRBD1 (6 bases). With 5 bases removed from V and 1 base from J, the gap between germline ends came to 9 bases. Germline V gene lookup returns CDR1 GTSNPN and CDR2 SVGIG (reference sequence). This CDR3 spans 12 amino acids. CDR3 nucleotide sequence: TGTGCCTGGGGACAGCCTTCCTACGAGCAGTACTTC. This encodes CAWGQPSYEQYF. Full variable domain (outside the CDR3, taken from reference TRBV30 and TRBJ2-7): SQTIHQWPATLVQPVGSPLSLECTVEGTSNPNLYWYRQAAGRGLQLLFYSVGIGQISSEVPQNLSASRPQDRQFILSSKKLLLSDSGFYLCAWGQPSYEQYFGPGTRLTVT.

To note about this clone: An end of the junction differs from the germline gene, which may be a read error. The rearrangement links TRBV7-7 to TRBJ2-5, with 8 nucleotides matching TRBD2. Per germline, CDR1 SSHAT and CDR2 FNYEAQ (reference sequence). The length of the CDR3 is 15 residues. The CDR3 loop reads CASSRSGTHQETQYF. In DNA, the CDR3 is TGTGCTAGCAGTCGTAGCGGGACCCATCAAGAGACCCAGTACTTC.

A single count supports this clone. The chain carries TRBV11-2 and TRBJ1-3; no reliable D call. Trimming left V 3 bases short and J 7 bases short, with 13 bases between. Germline V gene sequence: CDR1 SGHAT, CDR2 FQNNGV. There are 14 residues in the CDR3. CDR3 nucleotides: TGTGCCAGCAGCTTTTCTCGAGCTATGAACACCATATATTTT. Translation: CASSFSRAMNTIYF.

This sequence joins TRBV27 and TRBJ2-1; 7 bases line up with TRBD1. With V trimmed by 5 bases and J by 9 bases, 7 bases remained unmatched. In germline, CDR1 is MNHEY, CDR2 SMNVEV (reference sequence). The CDR3 loop spans 13 amino acids. The CDR3, as DNA: TGTGCCAGCAGTCATACAGGGGATAGTGAGCAGTTCTTC. As protein: CASSHTGDSEQFF.

This rearrangement joins TRBV6-5 to TRBJ1-1; D uncertain. With 7 bases removed from V and 2 bases from J, the gap between germline ends came to 14 bases. Looked up from germline, CDR1 is MNHEY and CDR2 is SVGAGI. The CDR3 has 14 residues. As DNA, the CDR3 is TGTGCCAGCAACCTTCTAGTGGGTAACACTGAAGCTTTCTTT. This encodes CASNLLVGNTEAFF.

The chain couples TRBV18 to TRBJ1-1, with D maybe TRBD1 (5 bases). The ends were cut back, 5 bases at V and 1 base at J, with 11 bases in the middle. The CDR3 totals 14 residues. The germline gives CDR1 KGHSH, CDR2 LQKENI. CDR3 DNA sequence: TGTGCCAGCTCAAAGTCAGGGCAGAACACTGAAGCTTTCTTT. Translated: CASSKSGQNTEAFF.

The gene calls are TRBV5-1 and TRBJ2-7; 11 positions match TRBD1. In germline, CDR1 is SGHRS, CDR2 YFSETQ. This CDR3 region has 16 residues. Trimming at V came to 2 bases and at J to 3 bases, leaving 7 bases not matched to a gene. The CDR3: CASSFPRTGGGYEQYF. In DNA, the CDR3 is TGCGCCAGCAGCTTCCCCCGGACAGGGGGCGGCTACGAGCAGTACTTC.

This clone was seen only a few times. The chain combines TRBV18 with TRBJ1-5, with D perhaps matching TRBD1 (5 bases). The V and J ends lost 0 bases and 4 bases respectively, with 7 bases between them. Germline CDR1 reads KGHSH; CDR2 reads LQKENI. CDR3 length equals 14 residues. The chain's CDR3 is CASSPPGVNQPQHF. CDR3 sequence (DNA): TGTGCCAGCTCACCACCGGGGGTGAATCAGCCCCAGCATTTT.

Note on this clone: Other DNA sequences in the same sample also yield this CDR3. The genes are TRBV5-1 and TRBJ2-7; 7 bases match TRBD1. V lost 4 bases, J lost 3 bases, and 4 bases stayed unmatched. Germline CDR1 is SGHRS and CDR2 is YFSETQ. The CDR3 is made up of 13 amino acids. CDR3 amino acids: CASSPGQSYEQYF. Written as DNA, the CDR3 is TGCGCCAGCAGCCCGGGACAGAGCTACGAGCAGTACTTC.

The rearrangement joins TRBV28 to TRBJ2-7; the match to TRBD1 covers 7 bases. V shed 6 bases, J shed 4 bases, and the junction held 6 bases outside the gene matches. The germline gives CDR1 MDHEN, CDR2 SYDVKM. The CDR3 contains 13 residues. The CDR3 is CASRPTGLYEQYF. The CDR3 nucleotides read TGTGCCAGCAGGCCGACAGGGTTATACGAGCAGTACTTC.

Concerning this clone itself: Other nucleotide sequences in the sample specify the same CDR3. The rearrangement uses TRBV15 and TRBJ2-2; TRBD2 agrees at 8 bases. The CDR3 contains 15 residues. In germline, CDR1 is LNHNV, CDR2 YYDKDF (reference sequence). Germline trimming cut 1 base from V and 4 bases from J; bases unmatched to any gene: 2. CDR3 nucleotide sequence: TGTGCCACCAGCAGAGGAGCGGGAGTCACCGGGGAGCTGTTTTTT. Translation: CATSRGAGVTGELFF.

The chain employs TRBV19 and TRBJ2-2; D is unclear. Germline lookup yields CDR1 LNHDA and CDR2 SQIVND (reference sequence). CDR3 length: 13 residues. Trimming pared 6 bases from V and 6 bases from J, leaving 11 bases between. Here the CDR3 reads CASSPEWAGELFF. CDR3 DNA: TGTGCCAGTAGCCCTGAATGGGCCGGGGAGCTGTTTTTT.

The chain combines TRBV6-1 with TRBJ1-2; D is undetermined. Germline V CDR1 and CDR2: MNHNS, SASEGT. This CDR3 comprises 14 residues. V lost 3 bases and J lost 6, with 14 bases in between. Here the CDR3 reads CASSEQGRSDGYTF. The CDR3 bases are TGTGCCAGCAGTGAGCAAGGGCGCTCCGATGGCTACACCTTC.

This chain uses TRBV19 with TRBJ2-7; D remains unclear. The CDR3 has 14 residues. The V end was cut by 4 bases, the J end by 3 bases, with 13 bases between. CDR1 LNHDA and CDR2 SQIVND come from the germline V gene (reference sequence). The DNA for the CDR3 is TGTGCCAGTAGTACTGGCAGCGCAGTCTACGAGCAGTACTTC. Translated, it gives CASSTGSAVYEQYF.

In the case of this clone: This sample also contains other DNA sequences that code for the same CDR3. This rearrangement joins TRBV5-1 to TRBJ2-1; TRBD2 might be the D (5 bases). Germline CDR1 SGHRS, CDR2 YFSETQ. V gave up 2 bases and J gave up 2 bases, with 11 bases separating them. The CDR3 has 15 amino acids. CDR3 DNA: TGCGCCAGCAGCTTAGCTAGCAGTACCTACAATGAGCAGTTCTTC. It translates to CASSLASSTYNEQFF.

The chain uses TRBV5-1 and TRBJ2-7; D may be TRBD1 (5 bases). The germline V gene encodes CDR1 SGHRS and CDR2 YFSETQ. The CDR3 sequence is 15 residues long. V was cut by 0 bases and J by 1 base, with 11 bases left in between. The CDR3 is CASSLGTLVSYEQYF. The CDR3 nucleotides are TGCGCCAGCAGCTTGGGGACATTGGTTTCCTACGAGCAGTACTTC. The full variable domain, rest sourced from reference TRBV5-1 and TRBJ2-7, is KAGVTQTPRYLIKTRGQQVTLSCSPISGHRSVSWYQQTPGQGLQFLFEYFSETQRNKGNFPGRFSGRQFSNSRSEMNVSTLELGDSALYLCASSLGTLVSYEQYFGPGTRLTVT.

On this clone itself: Other DNA sequences in the sample encode the same CDR3. The chain links TRBV5-4 to TRBJ2-7; 10 bases are shared with TRBD2. The CDR3 runs to 13 residues. Germline CDR1 reads SGHNT; CDR2 reads YYREEE (reference sequence). Trimming removed 6 bases from V and 6 bases from J; junction bases left unmatched: 6. CDR3 coding DNA: TGTGCCAGCAACAAGCGGGAGGGCGTCGAGCAGTACTTC. The encoded protein is CASNKREGVEQYF.

This sequence joins TRBV14 and TRBJ2-1, with D possibly matching TRBD2 (6 bases). This CDR3 contains 14 residues. V lost 0 bases and J lost 9, with 12 bases in between. CDR1 is SGHDN and CDR2 is FVKESK in the germline V gene. As DNA, the CDR3 is TGTGCCAGCAGCCAAGACACTAGCTTCGGTGAGCAGTTCTTC. This encodes CASSQDTSFGEQFF. The entire variable domain, with the rest obtained from reference TRBV14 and TRBJ2-1, is as follows: EAGVTQFPSHSVIEKGQTVTLRCDPISGHDNLYWYRRVMGKEIKFLLHFVKESKQDESGMPNNRFLAERTGGTYSTLKVQPAELEDSGVYFCASSQDTSFGEQFFGPGTRLTVL.

The gene calls are TRBV6-5 and TRBJ1-2; maybe TRBD1 (5 bases). Germline-derived CDR1 and CDR2 are MNHEY and SVGAGI. CDR3 length equals 13 residues. Trimming cost V 5 bases and J 8 bases, with 15 bases left between them. This CDR3 is CASSLTGSQGYTF. DNA for the CDR3: TGTGCCAGCAGTCTCACAGGTTCGCAGGGCTACACCTTC.

The chain links TRBV2 to TRBJ1-5, with D possibly TRBD1 on 6 matching bases. Trimming left V 7 bases short and J 5 bases short, with 21 bases between. The CDR3 spans 16 residues. Germline values: CDR1 SNHLY, CDR2 FYNNEI. The CDR3 loop is CASTGRGAKRDQPQHF. CDR3 nucleotide sequence: TGTGCCAGCACAGGGCGGGGGGCGAAGAGGGATCAGCCCCAGCATTTT.

V usage is TRBV6-6 and J usage is TRBJ2-7; 9 bases map to TRBD1. CDR1 is MNHNY, CDR2 SVGAGI, per germline (reference sequence). The V gene end was trimmed by 2 bases and the J gene end by 2 bases; junction bases not matched to a gene: 4. The CDR3 length is 15 residues. This CDR3 is CASSYPGQGTYEQYF. CDR3 nucleotides: TGTGCCAGCAGTTACCCTGGACAGGGGACCTACGAGCAGTACTTC.

The chain carries TRBV5-5 and TRBJ2-7; D perhaps matches TRBD2 (6 bases). The V end was cut by 3 bases, the J end by 2 bases, with 9 bases between. Per the germline V gene, CDR1 is SGHKS and CDR2 is YYEKEE (reference sequence). CDR3 length equals 13 residues. The CDR3: CASSSGLPYEQYF. Here the CDR3 DNA reads TGTGCCAGCAGCTCGGGACTCCCCTACGAGCAGTACTTC.

J is TRBJ2-5 and V is TRBV28; D unresolved. Germline-derived CDR1 and CDR2 are MDHEN and SYDVKM. Trimming cost V 6 bases and J 4 bases, with 9 bases left between them. The CDR3 contains 12 residues. The chain's CDR3 is CASRSIGETQYF. The CDR3 region has the DNA TGTGCCAGCAGATCTATTGGAGAGACCCAGTACTTC.